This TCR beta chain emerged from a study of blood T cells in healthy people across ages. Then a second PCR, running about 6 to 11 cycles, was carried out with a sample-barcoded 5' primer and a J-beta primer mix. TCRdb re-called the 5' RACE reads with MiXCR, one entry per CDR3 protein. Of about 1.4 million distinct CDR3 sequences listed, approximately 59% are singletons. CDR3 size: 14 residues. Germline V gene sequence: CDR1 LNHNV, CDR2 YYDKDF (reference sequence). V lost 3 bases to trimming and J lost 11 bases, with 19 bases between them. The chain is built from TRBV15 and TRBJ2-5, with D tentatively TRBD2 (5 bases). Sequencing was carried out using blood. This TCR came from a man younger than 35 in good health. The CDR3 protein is CATSRDFLTGEQYF. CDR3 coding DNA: TGTGCCACCAGCAGGGACTTCTTGACGGGTGAGCAGTACTTC.